This is a list of T cell receptor beta chains from one sample in a study of CD8 T cells in ankylosing spondylitis. MiXCR, run by TCRdb on the 5' RACE reads, gives a single entry per CDR3 protein. The table has 450,000 or so distinct CDR3 sequences, approximately 26% seen once. The sequencing input was blood, either unsorted or a sorted T cell fraction (not recorded which). These receptors all come from a male donor with ankylosing spondylitis. Both conserved end residues are part of each CDR3. The D gene is left open where the match is weak. Only some rows state a clone size, as once, few, many or a class for expanded clones.

TRBV3-1	-	TRBJ1-1	-	TGTGCCAGCAGCCAGGGAGAGACTGAAGCTTTCTTT	CASSQGETEAFF
TRBV24-1	TRBD1	TRBJ1-5	few	TGTGCCACCAGACCGGGGACAGGACCCTATAGCAATCAGCCCCAGCATTTT	CATRPGTGPYSNQPQHF
TRBV29-1	-	TRBJ2-3	-	TGCAGCGTTGAACCTCTGACCGCAGATACGCAGTATTTT	CSVEPLTADTQYF
TRBV2	TRBD1	TRBJ2-3	few	TGTGCCAGTCGGGACAGGACCAACACAGATACGCAGTATTTT	CASRDRTNTDTQYF
TRBV9	-	TRBJ1-3	once	TGTGCCAGCAGCGTAGTCGCGGGGTCTGGAAACACCATATATTTT	CASSVVAGSGNTIYF
TRBV5-1	TRBD2	TRBJ2-1	-	TGCGCCAGCAGCTCCGGGACTAGCGGGAGTGGCAATGAGCAGTTCTTC	CASSSGTSGSGNEQFF
TRBV7-2	TRBD2	TRBJ2-7	-	TGTGCCAGCAGCTGGACTAGCGGGAGTGGTTTTCGGGAGCAGTACTTC	CASSWTSGSGFREQYF
TRBV29-1	-	TRBJ1-5	-	TGCAGCGTTTCCGATGGACAGAAAAATCAGCCCCAGCATTTT	CSVSDGQKNQPQHF
TRBV7-2	TRBD2	TRBJ2-3	few	TGTGCCAGCAGCGTCGCTAGCGGGAGGTCGGGCACAGATACGCAGTATTTT	CASSVASGRSGTDTQYF
TRBV7-9	-	TRBJ1-2	-	TGTGCCAGCAGCTCTAATGCGGGACGGTACTATGGCTACACCTTC	CASSSNAGRYYGYTF
TRBV20-1	TRBD2	TRBJ2-1	-	TGCAGTGCTGACGGGAGGCTCAACAATGAGCAGTTCTTC	CSADGRLNNEQFF
TRBV5-5	TRBD2	TRBJ2-7	few	TGTGCCAGCAGCTTTGGGTGGGGCGGGAGGACCTACGAGCAGTACTTC	CASSFGWGGRTYEQYF
TRBV28	TRBD2	TRBJ2-1	few	TGTGCCAGCAGCCCCCTTAGCGGGGGGGAGCAGTTCTTC	CASSPLSGGEQFF
TRBV5-5	TRBD1	TRBJ2-3	few	TGTGCCAGCAAGCTTGCCAGGGGGCACTCAGATACGCAGTATTTT	CASKLARGHSDTQYF
TRBV24-1	TRBD1	TRBJ2-1	-	TGTGCCACCAGTGATTTCGCCGACAGGGGTTCCAATGAGCAGTTCTTC	CATSDFADRGSNEQFF
TRBV20-1	-	TRBJ2-4	-	TGCAGTGCTAGAGATCTCGGGAAGGGGGTTAACATTCAGTACTTC	CSARDLGKGVNIQYF
TRBV7-2	-	TRBJ1-2	-	TGTGCCAGCACCCTGACGGGAAACTATGGCTACACCTTC	CASTLTGNYGYTF
TRBV11-2	-	TRBJ1-5	few	TGTGCCAGCAGCTTAGGAGCAGATGGGAATCAGCCCCAGCATTTT	CASSLGADGNQPQHF
TRBV19	-	TRBJ2-3	-	TGTGCCAGTAAGGCGGGTCCCACAGATACGCAGTATTTT	CASKAGPTDTQYF
TRBV20-1	-	TRBJ2-1	once	TGCAGTGCGGACCCAAGGGGGACTACCACTACTGGCTCCTACAATGAGCAGTTCTTC	CSADPRGTTTTGSYNEQFF
TRBV12-3/TRBV12-4	-	TRBJ2-3	-	TGTGCCAGCAGCCCGGCGAATACGCAGTATTTT	CASSPANTQYF
TRBV5-1	-	TRBJ1-4	-	TGCGCCAGCAGCTCGTTCAGGGGACCTAATGAAAAACTGTTTTTT	CASSSFRGPNEKLFF
TRBV19	-	TRBJ2-7	few	TGTGCCAGCTCGGTAGGGGGCTACGAGCAGTACTTC	CASSVGGYEQYF
TRBV12-3/TRBV12-4	-	TRBJ2-2	-	TGTGCCAGCAGTTTATACCCCCGGAGACGGGAGCTGTTTTTT	CASSLYPRRRELFF
TRBV7-7	-	TRBJ2-5	-	TGTGCCAGCAGCTTCTTGGGGGGCATAAAGACCCAGTACTTC	CASSFLGGIKTQYF
TRBV12-3/TRBV12-4	-	TRBJ2-3	-	TGTGCCAGCAGTATAGACAGAGGCACAGATACGCAGTATTTT	CASSIDRGTDTQYF
TRBV5-6	-	TRBJ1-6	few	TGTGCCAGCAGCGAGACACAGGGCTCCTATAATTCACCCCTCCACTTT	CASSETQGSYNSPLHF
TRBV12-3/TRBV12-4	-	TRBJ2-5	many	TGTGCCAGCAGTTTTTCTAGCGACTCGGAGACCCAGTACTTC	CASSFSSDSETQYF
TRBV4-2	TRBD1	TRBJ2-1	few	TGTGCCAGCAGCCAAGAACCGCGACAGGGCAATGAGCAGTTCTTC	CASSQEPRQGNEQFF
TRBV10-3	-	TRBJ2-5	-	TGTGCCATCAGTGAGTCCGGGGTAGAGACCCAGTACTTC	CAISESGVETQYF
TRBV12-3/TRBV12-4	TRBD1	TRBJ2-7	-	TGTGCCAGCAGAAACACGGGACAGGGGACCTACGAGCAGTACTTC	CASRNTGQGTYEQYF
TRBV12-3/TRBV12-4	-	TRBJ2-3	-	TGTGCCAGCAGTTTCCAGGGGAGGTCAGATACGCAGTATTTT	CASSFQGRSDTQYF
TRBV20-1	TRBD1	TRBJ2-3	-	TGCAGTGCTGGGGGACAGGCAATCACAGATACGCAGTATTTT	CSAGGQAITDTQYF
TRBV7-9	-	TRBJ2-1	few	TGTGCCAGCAGCTCTCCGGGATTTTACAATGAGCAGTTCTTC	CASSSPGFYNEQFF
TRBV20-1	-	TRBJ2-1	few	TGCAGTGCTAGATGGGTTTCAACCGACGTCAATGAGCAGTTCTTC	CSARWVSTDVNEQFF
TRBV6-1	-	TRBJ1-5	-	TGTGCCAGCAGCAACAGGCTCTGGGAGCCCCAGCATTTT	CASSNRLWEPQHF
TRBV7-8	-	TRBJ2-5	many	TGTGCCAGCCGACCAGGACCGTCGGTCGGGGGCCAGTACTTC	CASRPGPSVGGQYF
TRBV5-5	-	TRBJ2-1	many	TGTGCCAGCAGCTCCTCCGGGGGCGGGGTTTTCTCCTACAATGAGCAGTTCTTC	CASSSSGGGVFSYNEQFF
TRBV6-6	TRBD2	TRBJ2-3	-	TGTGCCGTACAGCGGGGGAGCACAGATACGCAGTATTTT	CAVQRGSTDTQYF
TRBV7-6	TRBD2	TRBJ2-2	-	TGTGCCAGCAGCTTATTCAGACGGGAGGCGAACACCGGGGAGCTGTTTTTT	CASSLFRREANTGELFF
TRBV12-3/TRBV12-4	-	TRBJ1-1	many	TGTGCCAGTTTTCGACGGGACACTGAAGCTTTCTTT	CASFRRDTEAFF
TRBV20-1	-	TRBJ1-4	-	TGCAGTGCTAGCCCGGAAACTAATGAAAAACTGTTTTTT	CSASPETNEKLFF
TRBV20-1	TRBD1	TRBJ1-5	few	TGCAGTGCTAGAGATAGGACAGGGTCCACACATCAGCCCCAGCATTTT	CSARDRTGSTHQPQHF
TRBV29-1	TRBD2	TRBJ2-7	few	TGCAGCGTTGCTAGCGGACTCACCTACGAGCAGTACTTC	CSVASGLTYEQYF
TRBV18	TRBD2	TRBJ2-3	-	TGTGCCAGCTCACCGGAAGCGGGAGGGGAAGATACGCAGTATTTT	CASSPEAGGEDTQYF
TRBV12-3/TRBV12-4	-	TRBJ1-3	-	TGTGCCAGCTATCGGGCGAACTCTGGAAACACCATATATTTT	CASYRANSGNTIYF
TRBV5-1	-	TRBJ2-7	-	TGCGCCAGCAGCTTCAGTAGGGATTGGGGAGAGCAGTACTTC	CASSFSRDWGEQYF
TRBV7-2	TRBD2	TRBJ2-3	few	TGTGCCAGCAGCCCTGGCGGGAGGAGCACAGATACGCAGTATTTT	CASSPGGRSTDTQYF
TRBV6-2/TRBV6-3	-	TRBJ2-1	many	TGTGCCAGCAGTTATCCTACGGGTCGGGCTGGTTGGGATGAGCAGTTCTTC	CASSYPTGRAGWDEQFF
TRBV19	TRBD2	TRBJ2-1	-	TGTGCCAGTATCAGCGGGAGGTCCTACAATGAGCAGTTCTTC	CASISGRSYNEQFF
TRBV20-1	-	TRBJ1-4	few	TGCAGTGCTCGGGGGGGGGCCCTTAATGAAAAACTGTTTTTT	CSARGGALNEKLFF
TRBV24-1	TRBD1	TRBJ1-2	-	TGTGCCACCAGTGCTGCCGGGACAGGGGGCGTAGGAGGAGATGGCTACACCTTC	CATSAAGTGGVGGDGYTF
TRBV5-6	-	TRBJ2-5	few	TGTGCCAGCAGCTCGACCCCAGTTACTGAGACCCAGTACTTC	CASSSTPVTETQYF
TRBV18	-	TRBJ2-4	few	TGTGCCAGCTCACGGGACGCGGGGCCGGAAAACATTCAGTACTTC	CASSRDAGPENIQYF
TRBV10-2	-	TRBJ2-3	few	TGCGCCAGCAGTGCTGCCGGGCGCACAGATACGCAGTATTTT	CASSAAGRTDTQYF
TRBV5-1	TRBD1	TRBJ2-7	-	TGCGCCAGCAGCCGAGCGGGGACAGGGATCTACGAGCAGTACTTC	CASSRAGTGIYEQYF
TRBV5-4	-	TRBJ1-5	many	TGTGCCAGCAGCTTGGACGCTCAGCCCCAGCATTTT	CASSLDAQPQHF
TRBV12-3/TRBV12-4	-	TRBJ1-1	-	TGTGCCAGCAGGCCGGGAGGGGTTCGGGTTGAAGCTTTCTTT	CASRPGGVRVEAFF
TRBV5-1	TRBD2	TRBJ2-4	few	TGCGCCAGCAGCTTACCCCTAGCGGATGTCAAAAACATTCAGTACTTC	CASSLPLADVKNIQYF
TRBV5-1	-	TRBJ1-1	-	TGCGCCAGCAGCTTGGACAACCCCACCAGAACTGAAGCTTTCTTT	CASSLDNPTRTEAFF